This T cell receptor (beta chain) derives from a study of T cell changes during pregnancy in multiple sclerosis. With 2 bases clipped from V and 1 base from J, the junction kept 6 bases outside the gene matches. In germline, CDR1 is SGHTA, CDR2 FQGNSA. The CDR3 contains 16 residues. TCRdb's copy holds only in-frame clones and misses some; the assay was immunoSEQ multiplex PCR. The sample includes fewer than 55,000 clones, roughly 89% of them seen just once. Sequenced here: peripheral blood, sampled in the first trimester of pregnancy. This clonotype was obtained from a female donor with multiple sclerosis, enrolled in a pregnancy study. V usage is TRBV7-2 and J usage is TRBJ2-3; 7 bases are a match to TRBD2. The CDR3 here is CASSLSGALGTDTQYF. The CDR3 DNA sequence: TGTGCCAGCAGCTTAAGCGGGGCTCTTGGCACAGATACGCAGTATTTT.